The clone carrying this TCR beta chain was counted only a few times. Its target is not known. Sequencing was performed with immunoSEQ multiplex PCR; in TCRdb, only in-frame clones are kept and a portion is missing. The sample lists roughly 93,000 clones, around four fifths seen once, with under 4% in the top ten. Germline CDR1 reads MNHEY; CDR2 reads SVGAGI. The CDR3 covers 15 residues. Between the trimmed V and J ends, which lost 0 bases and 5 bases, there was a span of 14 bases. This record belongs to a study of radiotherapy plus CTLA-4 blockade in lung cancer. Notes on the study in general: Early blood T cell clone dynamics, with interferon-beta, were reported to best predict response.

The starting material was peripheral blood, obtained from a patient treated with radiotherapy plus ipilimumab. The J gene is TRBJ2-7, the V gene TRBV6-5; tentatively, D is TRBD2 (5 bases). The clonotype comes from a human donor with non-small cell lung cancer who had a partial response to radiotherapy plus ipilimumab. As DNA, the CDR3 is TGTGCCAGCAGTTACTCACGGATGGAGGACCACGAGCAGTACTTC. Translated: CASSYSRMEDHEQYF.